The 18 T cell receptor beta chains below all came from one sample that was sequenced in a study of cytomegalovirus exposure and HLA in healthy donors (dated by TCRdb to the late 2010s). The library relied on the immunoSEQ multiplex PCR assay. The multiplex PCR relied on a mix of 60 forward primers for TCR Vbeta segments and 13 reverse primers for TCR Jbeta segments. This is the immuneACCESS table as TCRdb keeps it, with only in-frame sequences that have V and J called. A part of the clones is gone; compared with another copy, unresolved V genes explain less than half, and the rest is unexplained. Here the sample has 110,000 or so clones; under 80% occur a single time. The top ten constitute under 14% of the sample. Sequencing was carried out using PBMCs. The receptor set was obtained from a woman aged 45 to 65 in good health and CMV-seropositive.

The chain is built from TRBV5-1 and TRBJ1-2, with 7 bases lining up with TRBD1. This CDR3 spans 15 amino acids. V lost 0 bases to trimming and J lost 0 bases; unmatched junction nucleotides: 2. Germline lookup yields CDR1 SGHRS and CDR2 YFSETQ. The CDR3 reads CASSLGGQTNYGYTF. The CDR3, as DNA: TGCGCCAGCAGCTTGGGGGGACAGACTAACTATGGCTACACCTTC.

V is TRBV10-3 and J is TRBJ1-2; 8 bases align to TRBD1. The V gene end was trimmed by 6 bases and the J gene end by 7 bases; junction bases not matched to a gene: 10. CDR3 length equals 14 residues. CDR1 ENHRY and CDR2 SYGVKD come from the germline V gene. The CDR3 DNA follows: TGTGCCATCAGAGAGGGACAGGCGGCGAGTGGCTACACCTTC. Its protein product is CAIREGQAASGYTF.

The V call is TRBV4-2, the J call TRBJ2-2, with 9 nucleotides matching TRBD1. This CDR3 comprises 17 residues. V trimming: 0 bases; J trimming: 3 bases; junction bases outside the gene matches: 5. The germline V gene encodes CDR1 LGHNA and CDR2 YNFKEQ. The CDR3 nucleotides are TGTGCCAGCAGCCAAGATTTAGGACAGGGGTACACCGGGGAGCTGTTTTTT. This translates into CASSQDLGQGYTGELFF.

The rearrangement uses TRBV7-8 and TRBJ2-2; possible D gene TRBD2, 5 bases. The CDR3 extends over 14 amino acids. Per germline, CDR1 SGHVS and CDR2 FQNEAQ. Trimming cost V 1 base and J 3 bases, with 6 bases left between them. In DNA form, the CDR3 reads TGTGCCAGCAGCTTAGGAGGGTACACCGGGGAGCTGTTTTTT. This encodes CASSLGGYTGELFF. The entire variable domain, with the rest obtained from reference TRBV7-8 and TRBJ2-2, is as follows: GAGVSQSPRYKVAKRGQDVALRCDPISGHVSLFWYQQALGQGPEFLTYFQNEAQLDKSGLPSDRFFAERPEGSVSTLKIQRTQQEDSAVYLCASSLGGYTGELFFGEGSRLTVL.

The rearrangement joins TRBV5-8 to TRBJ1-6; D possibly corresponds to TRBD1 (5 bases). The CDR3 has 16 amino acids. Germline V lookup: CDR1 SGHTS, CDR2 YDEGEE. V lost 0 bases to trimming and J lost 8 bases, with 15 bases between them. CDR3 DNA sequence: TGTGCCAGCAGCTTGGGGGAGACCGGGGGTGATTCACCCCTCCACTTT. This translates into CASSLGETGGDSPLHF.

The chain has TRBV27 and TRBJ1-4, with D possibly being TRBD1 (5 bases). Trimming pared 6 bases from V and 5 bases from J, leaving 16 bases between. The CDR3 is made up of 15 amino acids. Germline V CDR1 and CDR2: MNHEY, SMNVEV (reference sequence). The CDR3 nucleotides are TGTGCCAGCAGACCAAGACAGAGCCAGAATGAAAAACTGTTTTTT. The encoded protein is CASRPRQSQNEKLFF.

The gene calls are TRBV10-1 and TRBJ1-5; D might be TRBD1 (5 bases). This CDR3 region has 16 residues. V was pared by 8 bases and J by 6 bases, with 23 bases between. The germline gives CDR1 WNHNN, CDR2 SYGVQD (reference sequence). The CDR3 DNA follows: TGCGCCAGCCAATGCAGGGAAGGTGCCCCAACTCAGCCCCAGCATTTT. Protein: CASQCREGAPTQPQHF.

This rearrangement joins TRBV5-1 to TRBJ2-1; 8 positions match TRBD1. The CDR3 spans 14 residues. Germline assignment: CDR1 SGHRS and CDR2 YFSETQ. Trimming removed 7 bases from V and 6 bases from J; junction bases left unmatched: 9. This chain's CDR3 is CASVPDRVRNEQFF. The DNA of the CDR3 is TGCGCCAGCGTTCCGGACAGGGTTCGCAATGAGCAGTTCTTC.

This rearrangement joins TRBV11-2 to TRBJ2-3; 8 nucleotides line up with TRBD1. V lost 5 bases and J lost 1; bases outside the gene matches: 5. CDR1 and CDR2 (germline): SGHAT, FQNNGV. This CDR3 has 15 amino acids. CDR3 region: CASSHGQGRTDTQYF. CDR3 DNA: TGTGCCAGCAGCCATGGACAGGGACGCACAGATACGCAGTATTTT.

This rearrangement joins TRBV21-1 to TRBJ2-1; TRBD1 reflects the table's D call only, with no check against the DNA. TRBV21-1 is listed as a pseudogene. The CDR3 runs 17 residues. DNA of the CDR3: TGTGCCAGCAGTAAAGGAACCGGGACAGGGGGCTACAATGAGCAGTTCTTC. Its protein product is CASSKGTGTGGYNEQFF.

The chain is built from TRBV7-3 and TRBJ2-1; no definite D call. This CDR3 comprises 15 residues. CDR1 SGHTA and CDR2 FQGTGA come from the germline V gene. V was clipped by 5 bases and J by 0 bases, with 11 bases between them. This chain's CDR3 is CASSLYPSSYNEQFF. The CDR3 region has the DNA TGTGCCAGCAGCCTGTACCCGAGCTCCTACAATGAGCAGTTCTTC. The full variable domain, in which reference TRBV7-3 and TRBJ2-1 provide the parts outside the CDR3, is GAGVSQTPSNKVTEKGKYVELRCDPISGHTALYWYRQSLGQGPEFLIYFQGTGAADDSGLPNDRFFAVRPEGSVSTLKIQRTERGDSAVYLCASSLYPSSYNEQFFGPGTRLTVL.

J is TRBJ1-4 and V is TRBV7-9, with unresolved D. Trimming pared 3 bases from V and 6 bases from J, leaving 5 bases between. The CDR3 runs to 12 residues. Looked up from germline, CDR1 is SEHNR and CDR2 is FQNEAQ (reference sequence). The DNA for the CDR3 is TGTGCCAGCAGCTTGGCAGATGAAAAACTGTTTTTT. Translated, it gives CASSLADEKLFF.

V and J are TRBV6-1 and TRBJ1-1; D call uncertain. The CDR3 is 12 residues long. With 7 bases removed from V and 2 bases from J, the gap between germline ends came to 8 bases. Germline CDR1 and CDR2: MNHNS and SASEGT. The CDR3 spells CASKFGNTEAFF. The CDR3 nucleotides read TGTGCCAGCAAGTTCGGTAACACTGAAGCTTTCTTT.

This clone was detected only a few times. The V call is TRBV21-1, the J call TRBJ2-1; the table's D call of TRBD2 was not tested on the DNA. TRBV21-1 is described as a pseudogene. The CDR3 totals 15 residues. The CDR3 spells CASTQERGGLNEQFF. Written as DNA, the CDR3 is TGTGCCAGCACCCAGGAGCGGGGGGGCCTCAATGAGCAGTTCTTC.

The rearrangement uses TRBV10-2 and TRBJ1-1; D may be TRBD1 (6 bases). Germline CDR1 is WSHSY and CDR2 is SAAADI. The CDR3 is 13 residues long. The V end was cut by 5 bases, the J end by 6 bases, with 13 bases between. CDR3 DNA sequence: TGCGCCAGCAGTCACGGGGGGCAATCTGAAGCTTTCTTT. The encoded protein is CASSHGGQSEAFF.

J is TRBJ1-5 and V is TRBV7-2, with 7 bases fitting TRBD1. CDR1 and CDR2 (germline): SGHTA, FQGNSA. The V and J ends lost 4 bases and 3 bases, in that order; junction bases with no gene match: 3. The CDR3 loop spans 14 amino acids. The CDR3 spells CASSSGQPNQPQHF. CDR3 nucleotides: TGTGCCAGCAGCTCGGGACAGCCCAATCAGCCCCAGCATTTT.

The chain combines TRBV12-5 with TRBJ2-7; possibly TRBD2 for D (5 bases). Trimming pared 0 bases from V and 4 bases from J, leaving 40 bases between. The germline V gene has CDR1 LGHNT and CDR2 FRNRAP. The CDR3 spans 24 residues. The CDR3 loop reads CASGLVTWTVPNPLLRLPRYEQYF. For the CDR3, the DNA is TGTGCTAGTGGTTTGGTAACATGGACTGTACCAAATCCGCTCCTACGCCTCCCCCGTTACGAGCAGTACTTC.

The chain couples TRBV18 to TRBJ1-1; D ambiguous. The V gene's germline CDR1 is KGHSH and CDR2 LQKENI. The CDR3 runs 12 residues. V lost 3 bases to trimming and J lost 5 bases, with 7 bases between them. CDR3 amino acids: CASSPLLTEAFF. DNA of the CDR3: TGTGCCAGCTCACCCCTCTTGACTGAAGCTTTCTTT. Looking up the rest from reference TRBV18 and TRBJ1-1 gives the full variable domain: NAGVMQNPRHLVRRRGQEARLRCSPMKGHSHVYWYRQLPEEGLKFMVYLQKENIIDESGMPKERFSAEFPKEGPSILRIQQVVRGDSAAYFCASSPLLTEAFFGQGTRLTVV.